This is a list of T cell receptor beta chains from one sample in a study of blood T cell repertoires in COVID-19. TCRdb keeps only in-frame clones here, not all; method: immunoSEQ multiplex PCR. The table has about 240,000 clones, approximately 85% seen once; the top ten hold 12%. The sequenced sample consisted of peripheral blood. The receptor source for this set is a woman in her sixties or seventies with active or convalescent COVID-19. Each CDR3 is given with its conserved first and last residue. D genes are given only for firm matches. For some rows the clone size is stated as once, few or many, or as a class when expanded; others skip it.

clone size	V gene	J gene	D gene	CDR3 protein	CDR3 DNA
NA	TRBV6-1	TRBJ2-7	NA	CASSEPGLRSSYEQYF	TGTGCCAGCAGTGAGCCGGGACTCAGGAGCTCCTACGAGCAGTACTTC
NA	TRBV5-1	TRBJ1-4	NA	CASSLTGINEKLFF	TGCGCCAGCAGCCTTACAGGGATCAATGAAAAACTGTTTTTT
NA	TRBV5-6	TRBJ2-6	TRBD1	CASSKTGEAGANVLTF	TGTGCCAGCAGCAAGACAGGGGAAGCTGGGGCCAACGTCCTGACTTTC
NA	TRBV9	TRBJ2-7	NA	CASSPRPGSPYEQYF	TGTGCCAGCAGCCCCCGCCCGGGGAGCCCCTACGAGCAGTACTTC
NA	TRBV7-2	TRBJ1-2	NA	CASSSQGPQLVGGYTF	TGTGCCAGCAGCTCCCAGGGGCCCCAGCTTGTGGGTGGCTACACCTTC
NA	TRBV7-2	TRBJ2-2	TRBD1	CASSLGGQGASGELFF	TGTGCCAGCAGCTTGGGGGGACAGGGGGCTTCCGGGGAGCTGTTTTTT
NA	TRBV27	TRBJ2-4	TRBD2	CASSSWTSGDKNIQYF	TGTGCCAGCAGTTCCTGGACTAGCGGGGATAAAAACATTCAGTACTTC
once	TRBV12-3/TRBV12-4	TRBJ1-2	NA	CASRLTGRSYTF	TGTGCCAGCAGACTTACAGGACGAAGCTACACCTTC
NA	TRBV6-4	TRBJ1-5	TRBD1	CASSDSDRVNQPQHF	TGTGCCAGCAGTGACTCCGACAGGGTCAATCAGCCCCAGCATTTT
NA	TRBV5-8	TRBJ1-3	NA	CASSTGGFSGNTIYF	TGTGCCAGCAGCACCGGAGGATTTTCTGGAAACACCATATATTTT
NA	TRBV28	TRBJ1-2	TRBD1	CASSSARDRGRVNYGYTF	TGTGCCAGCAGTTCCGCGAGGGACAGGGGGCGGGTTAACTATGGCTACACCTTC
NA	TRBV7-9	TRBJ2-2	TRBD1	CASSNRGLQNTGELFF	TGTGCCAGCAGTAACAGGGGTTTGCAGAACACCGGGGAGCTGTTTTTT
NA	TRBV18	TRBJ1-1	NA	CASSPEQIEAFF	TGTGCCAGCTCACCCGAACAGATTGAAGCTTTCTTT
NA	TRBV5-4	TRBJ2-2	NA	CASSLAYRGGTGELFF	TGTGCCAGCAGCTTGGCCTACAGGGGGGGGACCGGGGAGCTGTTTTTT
NA	TRBV19	TRBJ2-3	TRBD2	CASSPSGAGGRTDTQYF	TGTGCCAGTAGTCCTTCGGGGGCGGGGGGGCGAACAGATACGCAGTATTTT
NA	TRBV5-1	TRBJ1-2	TRBD1	CASRTGGNYGYTF	TGCGCCAGCAGGACAGGGGGCAACTATGGCTACACCTTC
NA	TRBV15	TRBJ1-4	NA	CATSTLGGEKLFF	TGTGCCACCAGCACCCTAGGGGGTGAAAAACTGTTTTTT
NA	TRBV10-3	TRBJ1-5	NA	CATRGGDQGPRGNQPQHF	TGTGCCACCCGAGGCGGGGACCAAGGACCAAGGGGCAATCAGCCCCAGCATTTT
NA	TRBV5-1	TRBJ1-5	NA	CASSLGGDQPQHF	TGCGCCAGCAGCTTGGGCGGGGACCAGCCCCAGCATTTT
NA	TRBV2	TRBJ1-6	NA	CASNGQTSSYNSPLHF	TGTGCCAGCAATGGACAGACAAGCTCCTATAATTCACCCCTCCACTTT
NA	TRBV4-2	TRBJ2-3	NA	CASSQVGSKGPDTQYF	TGTGCCAGCAGCCAAGTCGGGTCTAAGGGGCCAGATACGCAGTATTTT
NA	TRBV3-1/TRBV3-2	TRBJ2-7	TRBD1	CASSFGTGGWYEQYF	TGTGCCAGCAGCTTCGGGACAGGGGGGTGGTACGAGCAGTACTTC
NA	TRBV5-1	TRBJ1-1	NA	CASSLGQGTARVNTEAFF	TGCGCCAGCAGCTTGGGTCAGGGTACCGCAAGGGTGAACACTGAAGCTTTCTTT
NA	TRBV4-2	TRBJ2-2	TRBD1	CASSQEVTGGYGELFF	TGTGCCAGCAGCCAAGAGGTCACAGGGGGATACGGGGAGCTGTTTTTT
NA	TRBV10-3	TRBJ1-6	TRBD1	CAISESNRGHNSPLHF	TGTGCCATCAGTGAGTCCAACAGGGGGCATAATTCACCCCTCCACTTT
NA	TRBV6-5	TRBJ1-1	NA	CASSSDRRGAEAFF	TGTGCCAGCAGTTCAGACAGGCGGGGGGCTGAAGCTTTCTTT
few	TRBV30	TRBJ1-1	NA	CAWDTGMNTEAFF	TGTGCCTGGGACACCGGGATGAACACTGAAGCTTTCTTT
NA	TRBV7-2	TRBJ1-2	NA	CASSLDGGRGYTF	TGTGCCAGCAGCTTAGACGGCGGCCGGGGCTACACCTTC
few	TRBV5-1	TRBJ2-7	NA	CASSLQNEQYF	TGCGCCAGCAGCTTGCAGAACGAGCAGTACTTC
NA	TRBV5-1	TRBJ2-6	NA	CASSTGAGANVLTF	TGCGCCAGCAGTACTGGTGCTGGGGCCAACGTCCTGACTTTC
few	TRBV7-8	TRBJ1-1	NA	CASSSQGQGNTEAFF	TGTGCCAGCAGCTCCCAGGGGCAGGGCAACACTGAAGCTTTCTTT
NA	TRBV6-1	TRBJ1-2	NA	CASSEAGRGLGYTF	TGTGCCAGCAGTGAAGCCGGCCGGGGTTTGGGCTACACCTTC
NA	TRBV5-5	TRBJ1-3	NA	CASSARGNSGNTIYF	TGTGCCAGCAGCGCTAGAGGGAACTCTGGAAACACCATATATTTT
NA	TRBV3-1/TRBV3-2	TRBJ1-5	TRBD1	CASSQGGQLSNQPQHF	TGTGCCAGCAGCCAAGGGGGACAGTTAAGCAATCAGCCCCAGCATTTT
NA	TRBV12-5	TRBJ2-7	TRBD1	CASGLVGAGGYEQYF	TGTGCTAGTGGTTTGGTAGGGGCAGGGGGCTACGAGCAGTACTTC
NA	TRBV2	TRBJ1-1	NA	CASSPLGRTNTEAFF	TGTGCCAGCAGTCCCCTGGGCAGGACTAACACTGAAGCTTTCTTT
NA	TRBV6-5	TRBJ2-1	TRBD1	CASSQDRGLYNEQFF	TGTGCCAGCAGCCAAGACAGGGGGCTATACAATGAGCAGTTCTTC
NA	TRBV7-9	TRBJ1-2	NA	CASSWGASDTSNYGYTF	TGTGCCAGCAGCTGGGGCGCATCGGACACTTCTAACTATGGCTACACCTTC
NA	TRBV3-1/TRBV3-2	TRBJ2-2	TRBD1	CASAPGIGGRTGELFF	TGTGCCAGCGCCCCGGGGATAGGGGGCCGAACCGGGGAGCTGTTTTTT
NA	TRBV6-6	TRBJ2-7	NA	CASSKIQGSYEQYF	TGTGCCAGCAGCAAAATACAGGGTTCCTACGAGCAGTACTTC
NA	TRBV7-2	TRBJ2-5	TRBD2	CASSLGLAGQETQYF	TGTGCCAGCAGCCTAGGACTAGCTGGCCAAGAGACCCAGTACTTC
NA	TRBV24-1	TRBJ1-2	NA	CATSGGTNYGYTF	TGTGCCACCAGTGGGGGCACTAACTATGGCTACACCTTC
NA	TRBV19	TRBJ2-5	NA	CASSMGQGIQETQYF	TGTGCCAGTAGTATGGGGCAGGGGATCCAAGAGACCCAGTACTTC
once	TRBV2	TRBJ1-5	TRBD1	CASSFKAGGASNQPQHF	TGTGCCAGCAGTTTTAAAGCAGGGGGCGCAAGCAATCAGCCCCAGCATTTT
NA	TRBV11-2	TRBJ1-4	TRBD1	CASSLGTGYEKLFF	TGTGCCAGCAGCTTAGGGACAGGGTACGAAAAACTGTTTTTT
once	TRBV6-6	TRBJ2-1	TRBD1	CASMGQNPYNEQFF	TGTGCCAGCATGGGACAGAACCCCTACAATGAGCAGTTCTTC
NA	TRBV7-3	TRBJ1-2	NA	CASSSTASRGYTF	TGTGCCAGCAGCTCCACCGCCTCGCGTGGCTACACCTTC
NA	TRBV12-3/TRBV12-4	TRBJ1-1	NA	CASSLERGEAFF	TGTGCCAGCAGTTTAGAGAGGGGGGAAGCTTTCTTT
NA	TRBV4-3	TRBJ2-1	TRBD2	CASSPEAGSYNEQFF	TGCGCCAGCAGCCCTGAAGCGGGGTCCTACAATGAGCAGTTCTTC
NA	TRBV10-1	TRBJ2-7	TRBD1	CASRTTGSSYEQYF	TGCGCCAGCAGGACGACAGGGTCCTCCTACGAGCAGTACTTC
NA	TRBV7-9	TRBJ1-4	NA	CASSPDRTDEKLFF	TGTGCCAGCAGCCCTGACAGGACTGATGAAAAACTGTTTTTT
many	TRBV7-3	TRBJ2-1	TRBD1	CASSPTRTGEQFF	TGTGCCAGCAGCCCCACCAGGACAGGTGAGCAGTTCTTC
NA	TRBV19	TRBJ1-1	TRBD1	CASSTRTGEAFF	TGTGCCAGTAGTACCCGGACAGGTGAAGCTTTCTTT